This passage covers 17 T cell receptor beta chains from one sample sequenced in a study of T cell changes during pregnancy in multiple sclerosis. TCRdb keeps only in-frame clones here, not all; method: immunoSEQ multiplex PCR. This sample yields tens of thousands of clones, of which just under 95% are seen a single time; 0.7% to 1% belongs to the top ten. Material: peripheral blood, obtained in the third trimester of pregnancy. These receptors originate from a female donor with multiple sclerosis, enrolled in a pregnancy study.

The chain uses TRBV7-9 and TRBJ2-5, with TRBD2 matching over 8 bases. Germline V gives CDR1 SEHNR, CDR2 FQNEAQ (reference sequence). The CDR3 covers 14 residues. Losses at the gene ends were 6 bases for V and 5 bases for J; bases not matched to a gene: 8. The CDR3 nucleotides are TGTGCCAGCAGTAGACTAGCGAGGGGGGAGACCCAGTACTTC. Translated, it gives CASSRLARGETQYF. The full variable domain, its missing parts supplied by reference TRBV7-9 and TRBJ2-5, is DTGVSQNPRHKITKRGQNVTFRCDPISEHNRLYWYRQTLGQGPEFLTYFQNEAQLEKSRLLSDRFSAERPKGSFSTLEIQRTEQGDSAMYLCASSRLARGETQYFGPGTRLLVL.

The rearrangement uses TRBV28 and TRBJ2-1, with D perhaps TRBD1 (6 bases). The CDR3 has 16 amino acids. V lost 4 bases and J 6 bases, leaving 19 bases between the germline ends. Germline V gene data show CDR1 as MDHEN and CDR2 as SYDVKM. The CDR3 spells CASSSLAGTQGNEQFF. CDR3 nucleotides: TGTGCCAGCAGTTCCTTGGCCGGGACACAGGGCAATGAGCAGTTCTTC.

This rearrangement joins TRBV19 to TRBJ1-2; 8 bases are shared with TRBD1. Germline V gene sequence: CDR1 LNHDA, CDR2 SQIVND (reference sequence). This CDR3 contains 13 residues. The V segment lost 10 bases and the J segment 8 bases; nucleotides outside the gene matches: 12. The CDR3 reads CATLDQGAGGYTF. The CDR3 nucleotides read TGTGCCACTCTAGACCAGGGGGCTGGCGGCTACACCTTC.

This sequence joins TRBV5-1 and TRBJ2-6; 8 bases align to TRBD1. Germline assignment: CDR1 SGHRS and CDR2 YFSETQ. Unmatched junction bases numbered 15, after V lost 3 bases and J lost 4 bases. This CDR3 is 19 amino acids long. CDR3 DNA: TGCGCCAGCAGCTGGGGACAGGCTTCAAGGGTAGCAGGGGCCAACGTCCTGACTTTC. It translates to CASSWGQASRVAGANVLTF.

The CDR3: CASSSRTGNQPQHF. CDR3 in DNA: TGTGCCAGCAGCTCCCGGACAGGCAATCAGCCCCAGCATTTT. The rearrangement uses TRBV7-2 and TRBJ1-5, with D maybe TRBD1 (6 bases). This CDR3 comprises 14 residues. V gave up 4 bases and J gave up 2 bases, with 9 bases separating them. From germline, CDR1 is SGHTA and CDR2 FQGNSA.

The V call is TRBV30, the J call TRBJ1-5; 7 bases line up with TRBD1. CDR3 length: 16 amino acids. CDR1 and CDR2 (germline): GTSNPN, SVGIG (reference sequence). The ends lost 2 bases at V and 4 bases at J; junction bases unmatched: 11. The CDR3 DNA follows: TGTGCCTGGAGTATCCTAGGGGGCCGCACGAATCAGCCCCAGCATTTT. The encoded protein is CAWSILGGRTNQPQHF.

The rearrangement links TRBV5-4 to TRBJ1-1, with 9 bases that match TRBD1. The CDR3 loop spans 13 amino acids. The germline gives CDR1 SGHNT, CDR2 YYREEE (reference sequence). V lost 4 bases and J lost 5; bases outside the gene matches: 3. The chain's CDR3 is CASSKDRGTEAFF. CDR3 sequence (DNA): TGTGCCAGCAGCAAAGACAGGGGGACTGAAGCTTTCTTT.

The chain employs TRBV9 and TRBJ2-3; perhaps TRBD2 as D (6 bases). Trimming stripped 3 bases from V and 3 bases from J, with 8 bases between. CDR3 size: 13 residues. The V gene's germline CDR1 is SGDLS and CDR2 YYNGEE. The CDR3 loop is CASSAGGTDTQYF. The DNA of the CDR3 is TGTGCCAGCAGCGCCGGAGGGACAGATACGCAGTATTTT.

The rearrangement uses TRBV29-1 and TRBJ1-1; a possible D gene is TRBD1 (6 bases). CDR1 and CDR2 from the germline V gene are SQVTM and ANQGSEA. The CDR3 totals 15 residues. Trimming stripped 6 bases from V and 7 bases from J, with 24 bases between. CDR3 loop: CSVAQVVGARGEAFF. As DNA, the CDR3 is TGCAGCGTAGCCCAGGTCGTGGGGGCGCGTGGTGAAGCTTTCTTT.

V gene TRBV27 combines with J gene TRBJ2-2; tentative D call: TRBD1 (6 bases). Deletions cut 2 bases from V and 2 bases from J, with 9 bases between. The CDR3 is 15 amino acids. From germline, CDR1 is MNHEY and CDR2 SMNVEV (reference sequence). The CDR3 is CASSLADSNTGELFF. The CDR3 DNA is TGTGCCAGCAGTTTAGCGGACAGCAACACCGGGGAGCTGTTTTTT.

V usage is TRBV5-4 and J usage is TRBJ2-5, with 7 bases that match TRBD1. Germline assignment: CDR1 SGHNT and CDR2 YYREEE (reference sequence). The ends lost 4 bases at V and 3 bases at J; junction bases unmatched: 3. The CDR3 extends over 13 amino acids. The CDR3 DNA follows: TGTGCCAGCAGCGCCCAGGGGGAAGAGACCCAGTACTTC. Residues: CASSAQGEETQYF.

The V and J genes are TRBV19 and TRBJ1-2; 8 bases agree with TRBD1. J gave up 8 bases and V 1 base, and 6 bases lay outside the gene matches. The CDR3 has 14 residues. CDR1 is LNHDA and CDR2 is SQIVND in the germline V gene (reference sequence). DNA of the CDR3: TGTGCCAGTAGTATAGGAACGGGGACAGGCGGCTACACCTTC. This codes for CASSIGTGTGGYTF.

The chain couples TRBV6-1 to TRBJ1-1, with 9 bases aligning to TRBD1. This CDR3 spans 14 amino acids. Trimming removed 4 bases from V and 3 bases from J; junction bases left unmatched: 3. Germline V gene data show CDR1 as MNHNS and CDR2 as SASEGT. The CDR3 is CASSVGTGYTEAFF. The CDR3 coding sequence is TGTGCCAGCAGTGTCGGGACAGGGTACACTGAAGCTTTCTTT.

V is TRBV5-4 and J is TRBJ2-5; tentative D call: TRBD1 (6 bases). The CDR3 runs to 17 residues. The V and J ends lost 5 bases and 2 bases respectively, with 22 bases between them. The germline CDR1 and CDR2 sequences are SGHNT and YYREEE (reference sequence). The CDR3 sequence is CASSSVVAGQGQETQYF. CDR3 nucleotide sequence: TGTGCCAGCAGTTCCGTGGTCGCTGGTCAGGGGCAAGAGACCCAGTACTTC.

This chain joins TRBV10-1 and TRBJ1-2; D possibly corresponds to TRBD1 (5 bases). The CDR3 loop spans 14 amino acids. The ends were cut back, 3 bases at V and 4 bases at J, with 12 bases in the middle. The germline CDR1 and CDR2 sequences are WNHNN and SYGVQD (reference sequence). CDR3 sequence reads: CASSERARVYGYTF. DNA of the CDR3: TGCGCCAGCAGTGAAAGGGCCAGGGTCTATGGCTACACCTTC.

The V call is TRBV5-4, the J call TRBJ2-1; 10 bases are a match to TRBD2. V gave up 0 bases and J gave up 7 bases; unmatched junction bases: 10. This CDR3 is 17 amino acids long. Germline lookup yields CDR1 SGHNT and CDR2 YYREEE (reference sequence). CDR3: CASSLVRLAGVPNEQFF. The CDR3 DNA reads as TGTGCCAGCAGCTTGGTGCGGCTAGCGGGGGTGCCAAATGAGCAGTTCTTC.

The chain combines TRBV19 with TRBJ2-5; 8 bases align to TRBD2. The CDR3 is 15 amino acids. Germline-derived CDR1 and CDR2 are LNHDA and SQIVND (reference sequence). V gave up 7 bases and J gave up 4 bases; unmatched junction bases: 11. CDR3 sequence reads: CASTSRGGFLETQYF. The CDR3 nucleotides are TGTGCCAGTACCTCTCGGGGGGGCTTCCTAGAGACCCAGTACTTC.